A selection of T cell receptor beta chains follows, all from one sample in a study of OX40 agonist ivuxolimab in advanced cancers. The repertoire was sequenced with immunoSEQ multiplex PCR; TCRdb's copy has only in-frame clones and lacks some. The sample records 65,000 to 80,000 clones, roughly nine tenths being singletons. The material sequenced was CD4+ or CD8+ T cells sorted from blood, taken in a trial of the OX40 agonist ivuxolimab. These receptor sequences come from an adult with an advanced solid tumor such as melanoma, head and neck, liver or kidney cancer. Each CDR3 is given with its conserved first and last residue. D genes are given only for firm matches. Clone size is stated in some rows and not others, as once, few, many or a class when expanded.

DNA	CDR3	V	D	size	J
TGTGCCAGCAGGACACTCTACTATGGCTACACCTTC	CASRTLYYGYTF	TRBV6-5	NA	NA	TRBJ1-2
TGCGCCAGCAGCCAGCAGGGGGGGAATTCACCCCTCCACTTT	CASSQQGGNSPLHF	TRBV5-1	TRBD1	NA	TRBJ1-6
TGCAGCGTGGACCGAGGCAGCACAGATACGCAGTATTTT	CSVDRGSTDTQYF	TRBV29-1	NA	NA	TRBJ2-3
TGCGCCAGCAACTTAGCGGGAGTGGGCGGGGAGCTGTTTTTT	CASNLAGVGGELFF	TRBV4-1	TRBD2	NA	TRBJ2-2
TGTGCTAGTGGCCCCGACGGGACTAAAGAGACCCAGTACTTC	CASGPDGTKETQYF	TRBV12-5	TRBD2	NA	TRBJ2-5
TGTGCCAGCAGCGGGCAAGGCGAAGCCGGGGAGCTGTTTTTT	CASSGQGEAGELFF	TRBV2	NA	NA	TRBJ2-2
TGTGCCAGCAGCTTGGTAGGGCAGACCTATGGCTACACCTTC	CASSLVGQTYGYTF	TRBV5-6	NA	NA	TRBJ1-2
TGTGCCAGCAGACGACTAGCGGGAGGTGCCGGGGAGCTGTTTTTT	CASRRLAGGAGELFF	TRBV6-5	TRBD2	NA	TRBJ2-2
TGTGCCAGCAGCTTTACTCGTTCTAGCGATATATACGAGCAGTACTTC	CASSFTRSSDIYEQYF	TRBV5-4	NA	once	TRBJ2-7
TGCGCCAGCAGCCCGGCACCGACTAGCGTGGGTTCTGAGCAGTTCTTC	CASSPAPTSVGSEQFF	TRBV5-1	TRBD2	once	TRBJ2-1
TGCGCCAGCAGTAATTCGGGGGGGGTTACGCAGTATTTT	CASSNSGGVTQYF	TRBV10-1	TRBD2	NA	TRBJ2-3
TGTGCCACCAGCAAAAAGGGGAGGGGGTACGAGCAGTACTTC	CATSKKGRGYEQYF	TRBV15	NA	NA	TRBJ2-7
TGCGCCAGCAGCCGAAGCGGGATCACCTACAATGAGCAGTTCTTC	CASSRSGITYNEQFF	TRBV5-1	TRBD2	NA	TRBJ2-1
TGTGCCAGTACGGCAGGGGCGAGCTATGGCTACACCTTC	CASTAGASYGYTF	TRBV19	NA	NA	TRBJ1-2
TGTGCCAGTAGTTCAGGACAGGTCGGCCCCTACGGCTACACCTTC	CASSSGQVGPYGYTF	TRBV19	TRBD1	few	TRBJ1-2
TGTGCCAGCAGCCAGGTGGGGAGGGGTACAGATACGCAGTATTTT	CASSQVGRGTDTQYF	TRBV11-2	TRBD2	NA	TRBJ2-3
TGTGCCAGCAGCTTGGGCACTGAAGCTTTCTTT	CASSLGTEAFF	TRBV5-4	NA	NA	TRBJ1-1
TGTGCCATCAGCCAGGACTCCCAGGATCAGCCCCAGCATTTT	CAISQDSQDQPQHF	TRBV10-3	NA	once	TRBJ1-5
TGTGCCAGCAGCCAAGATCTGGATCAGCCCCAGCATTTT	CASSQDLDQPQHF	TRBV14	NA	NA	TRBJ1-5
TGCGCCAGCAGTGAGTCGGGACTGGTACCTCGGGACTATAATTCACCCCTCCACTTT	CASSESGLVPRDYNSPLHF	TRBV10-2	NA	NA	TRBJ1-6
TGTGCCAGCAGCCTGACCTCTCTCTATGGCTACACCTTC	CASSLTSLYGYTF	TRBV7-9	NA	NA	TRBJ1-2
TGCGCCAGCAGCTTGGGATACGATCAAGAGACCCAGTACTTC	CASSLGYDQETQYF	TRBV5-1	NA	NA	TRBJ2-5
TGTGCCAGCTCACCACTTCTAGACAGGGGGACGATGAACACTGAAGCTTTCTTT	CASSPLLDRGTMNTEAFF	TRBV18	TRBD1	NA	TRBJ1-1
TGTGCCAGCAGTTACTCGGCAGGGTTCTTGACTGAAGCTTTCTTT	CASSYSAGFLTEAFF	TRBV6-5	NA	NA	TRBJ1-1
TGCAGCGTTGGTTCGTCGGAGGCCCGAGAAAAACTGTTTTTT	CSVGSSEAREKLFF	TRBV29-1	NA	few	TRBJ1-4
TGTGCCAGCAGCTTGGGCGGGGGACAAGAGACCCAGTACTTC	CASSLGGGQETQYF	TRBV7-8	TRBD2	NA	TRBJ2-5
TGTGCCAGCAGCTCAGCGGGGGAGTCCACAGATACGCAGTATTTT	CASSSAGESTDTQYF	TRBV5-4	TRBD2	once	TRBJ2-3
TGTGCCAGCAGCTTAGATTTTGGGACAGGGTACGAGCAGTACTTC	CASSLDFGTGYEQYF	TRBV11-3	TRBD1	NA	TRBJ2-7
TGTGCCAGCAGCTTTAGCGGGGGGCGGGCAGATACGCAGTATTTT	CASSFSGGRADTQYF	TRBV11-2	TRBD2	NA	TRBJ2-3
TGTGCCAGCAGCTTAGATGCTAGCGGGGCCCCCCACAATGAGCAGTTCTTC	CASSLDASGAPHNEQFF	TRBV11-3	TRBD2	NA	TRBJ2-1
TGTGCCAGCTCACCTCCGGGACAGGCCTCTGGAAACACCATATATTTT	CASSPPGQASGNTIYF	TRBV18	TRBD1	NA	TRBJ1-3
TGTGCCAGCAGCACGAGACTAGCGGGGGCCGGCACAGATACGCAGTATTTT	CASSTRLAGAGTDTQYF	TRBV4-2	TRBD2	NA	TRBJ2-3
TGTGCCAGCAGCTTAGCGTTAACGGGGGATGGCCCAGATACGCAGTATTTT	CASSLALTGDGPDTQYF	TRBV7-9	NA	NA	TRBJ2-3
TGTGCCAGTAGGACACTCTCTTCTTATAATTCACCCCTCCACTTT	CASRTLSSYNSPLHF	TRBV19	NA	NA	TRBJ1-6
TGTGCCAGCAGCCAAATGGACAGGGCTTTTTGG	CASSQMDRAFW	TRBV14	TRBD1	NA	TRBJ2-7
TGTGCCAGCAGTTTATTAACACGGAACACCGGGGAGCTGTTTTTT	CASSLLTRNTGELFF	TRBV28	NA	NA	TRBJ2-2
TGTGCCAGCAACTCCGCAGGGGGCGCGAACGGCGAGCAGTTCTTC	CASNSAGGANGEQFF	TRBV5-4	TRBD1	NA	TRBJ2-1
TGTGCCAGCAGCCGGGGCGGGACAATGAACACTGAAGCTTTCTTT	CASSRGGTMNTEAFF	TRBV5-8	NA	NA	TRBJ1-1
TGTGCCAGCAGCCGACAGGGGGCCCCCGTGACTGAAGCTTTCTTT	CASSRQGAPVTEAFF	TRBV6-5	TRBD1	NA	TRBJ1-1
TGTGCTAGTGGTTTGGTACCTCGGCGGGGGGAGAGGCAGCCCCAGCATTTT	CASGLVPRRGERQPQHF	TRBV12-5	NA	NA	TRBJ1-5
TGTGCCAGCAGCGTAGCGCAGGGGTACGAGCAGTACTTC	CASSVAQGYEQYF	TRBV9	NA	NA	TRBJ2-7
TGTGCCAGCAGCTTAGCGGGACTAGCGGGAAAAAATGAGCAGTTCTTC	CASSLAGLAGKNEQFF	TRBV7-2	TRBD2	NA	TRBJ2-1
TGCGCCAGCAGCTTGCAGGGTAGGCAGGATACGCAGTATTTT	CASSLQGRQDTQYF	TRBV5-1	NA	NA	TRBJ2-3
TGTGCCAGCTCACCCCTCGACAGTACCTACGAGCAGTACTTC	CASSPLDSTYEQYF	TRBV18	NA	NA	TRBJ2-7
TGTGCCAGCAGCTTCAGGGAGACCGGGGAGCTGTTTTTT	CASSFRETGELFF	TRBV7-3	NA	few	TRBJ2-2
TGTGCCAGCAGTTACCTGACAGGGGCCCGTAGCTTT	CASSYLTGARSF	TRBV6-6	TRBD1	NA	TRBJ1-6
TGCGCCAGCAGCCAAGATAGGACACTGACTGGAAACACCATATATTTT	CASSQDRTLTGNTIYF	TRBV4-3	NA	NA	TRBJ1-3
TGTGCCTGGAGTAACTCCCCGGGACTACAACAAGAGACCCAGTACTTC	CAWSNSPGLQQETQYF	TRBV30	TRBD2	NA	TRBJ2-5
TGTGCCAGTAGTGTCGGGACAGCCACTGAAGCTTTCTTT	CASSVGTATEAFF	TRBV19	TRBD1	NA	TRBJ1-1
TGTGCCAGCAGGGAGAACCCGACTAGCGACACAGCGCAGTTCTTC	CASRENPTSDTAQFF	TRBV28	TRBD2	NA	TRBJ2-1